One sample yielded the 24 T cell receptor beta chains listed below, sequenced in a study of blood T cells in healthy people across ages. Sample-barcoded 5' priming and a J-beta primer mix drove a second PCR of 7 to 11 cycles. Each CDR3 protein gets one entry after TCRdb re-called the 5' RACE reads with MiXCR. Altogether some 1.4 million distinct CDR3 sequences are present, around 42% being singletons, with the ten largest covering 7.9%. Material: blood. The receptors here all came from a woman under 30 in good health.

The chain couples TRBV20-1 to TRBJ2-5, with TRBD2 identical over 8 bases. The DNA end is a closer match to TRBJ2-7, so the J assignment may be wrong. The CDR3 spans 15 residues. Germline V gives CDR1 DFQATT, CDR2 SNEGSKA (reference sequence). CDR3 nucleotides: TGCAGTGCTAGAGATGCACTCCGGGGGGGGTACGAGCAGTACTTC. It yields the protein CSARDALRGGYEQYF.

The chain carries TRBV7-3 and TRBJ2-3; 7 nucleotides align to TRBD2. CDR1 and CDR2 (germline): SGHTA, FQGTGA. The CDR3 extends over 16 amino acids. Losses at the gene ends were 5 bases for V and 0 bases for J; bases not matched to a gene: 8. The CDR3 here is CASSPDGGYSTDTQYF. The CDR3 nucleotides are TGTGCCAGCAGCCCCGACGGGGGGTATAGCACAGATACGCAGTATTTT.

This clonotype has more than one count but fewer than ten. This chain links TRBV5-1 with TRBJ2-1; 7 positions match TRBD2. Per the germline V gene, CDR1 is SGHRS and CDR2 is YFSETQ. The CDR3 contains 17 residues. V lost 0 bases and J lost 2; bases outside the gene matches: 8. The CDR3 nucleotides read TGCGCCAGCAGCTTGGCCGCTGGCGGGGGACCCTACAATGAGCAGTTCTTC. Amino acids: CASSLAAGGGPYNEQFF.

The chain combines TRBV7-2 with TRBJ2-1, with D unclear. The CDR3 consists of 15 residues. With 2 bases removed from V and 14 bases from J, the gap between germline ends came to 22 bases. Germline-derived CDR1 and CDR2 are SGHTA and FQGNSA. This CDR3 reads CASSLSIEASQVEFF. The DNA for the CDR3 is TGTGCCAGCAGCTTATCTATTGAGGCGTCCCAAGTAGAGTTCTTC.

The chain employs TRBV4-2 and TRBJ2-3, with 9 bases aligning to TRBD2. The V gene end was trimmed by 2 bases and the J gene end by 11 bases; junction bases not matched to a gene: 5. The CDR3 sequence is 13 residues long. CDR1 is LGHNA and CDR2 is YNFKEQ in the germline V gene. The CDR3 loop reads CASSQNSGGVQYF. As DNA, the CDR3 is TGTGCCAGCAGCCAAAATAGCGGGGGCGTGCAGTATTTT.

The chain recombines TRBV11-2 with TRBJ2-3, with D unresolved. The V end was cut by 2 bases, the J end by 4 bases, with 7 bases between. CDR3 size: 13 residues. The V gene's germline CDR1 is SGHAT and CDR2 FQNNGV. DNA for the CDR3: TGTGCCAGCAGCTTATTCCCCCCAGATACGCAGTATTTT. Protein sequence: CASSLFPPDTQYF.

Only a few counts were recorded for this clonotype. The V call is TRBV29-1, the J call TRBJ2-1; TRBD2 aligns across 8 bases. With V trimmed by 8 bases and J by 9 bases, 15 bases remained unmatched. This CDR3 region has 14 residues. In germline, CDR1 is SQVTM, CDR2 ANQGSEA. The chain's CDR3 is CSSTAGFSGAEQFF. The CDR3 region has the DNA TGCAGCTCCACCGCGGGTTTTAGCGGGGCTGAGCAGTTCTTC.

This clonotype was seen only a few times. The chain uses TRBV21-1 and TRBJ2-7; the D call in the table, TRBD1, was not verified against the DNA. TRBV21-1 is a recognized pseudogene. The CDR3 extends over 14 amino acids. CDR3 DNA: TGTGCCAGCAGCAAAGAATCGGACAACTACGAGCAGTACTTC. It codes for CASSKESDNYEQYF.

The CDR3 here is CASSLGVAGDSYNEQFF. The CDR3 DNA follows: TGCGCCAGCAGCTTGGGGGTAGCGGGGGACTCCTACAATGAGCAGTTCTTC. The V and J genes are TRBV5-1 and TRBJ2-1; 9 bases are a match to TRBD2. This CDR3 is 17 amino acids long. With 0 bases clipped from V and 0 bases from J, the junction kept 4 bases outside the gene matches. CDR1 SGHRS and CDR2 YFSETQ come from the germline V gene.

The chain is built from TRBV12-3 or TRBV12-4 and TRBJ2-2; D is possibly TRBD1 or TRBD2 (5 bases each). The CDR3 extends over 13 amino acids. Trimming shortened V by 8 bases and J by 2 bases, and 9 bases separated the two germline ends. The CDR3 here is CASAGTNTGELFF. The CDR3 nucleotides read TGTGCCAGCGCTGGGACCAACACCGGGGAGCTGTTTTTT.

The CDR3 DNA reads as TGCAGTGCTAGGACTAGCGGATACTACGAGCAGTACTTC. Translation gives CSARTSGYYEQYF. The rearrangement links TRBV20-1 to TRBJ2-7; 9 bases are shared with TRBD2. CDR1 and CDR2 from the germline V gene are DFQATT and SNEGSKA (reference sequence). The CDR3 spans 13 residues. J gave up 3 bases and V 3 bases, and 3 bases lay outside the gene matches.

This chain connects TRBV21-1 to TRBJ1-5. TRBV21-1 is reported as a pseudogene. CDR3 size: 16 residues. The CDR3 is CASIKEGRMANQPQHF. Here the CDR3 DNA reads TGTGCCAGCATCAAAGAGGGCAGAATGGCCAATCAGCCCCAGCATTTT.

Note on this clonotype: This is likely a read error, given that the CDR3 carries no conserved phenylalanine or tryptophan at its end. The V gene is TRBV7-8, the J gene TRBJ2-4; 11 bases fit TRBD2. Germline V gene lookup returns CDR1 SGHVS and CDR2 FQNEAQ. Losses at the gene ends were 5 bases for V and 5 bases for J; bases not matched to a gene: 5. The CDR3 sequence is 15 residues long. The CDR3 reads CASSLGGLAENIQYV. The CDR3 DNA reads as TGTGCCAGCAGCCTTGGGGGACTAGCGGAAAACATTCAGTACGTC.

There are a few counts of this clonotype. The chain carries TRBV29-1 and TRBJ2-3, with 10 nucleotides matching TRBD2. The germline V gene has CDR1 SQVTM and CDR2 ANQGSEA. The CDR3 is 13 amino acids. J lost 5 bases, V lost 7 bases, and 6 bases had no gene match. The CDR3 spells CSAEAGGRDTQYF. Written as DNA, the CDR3 is TGCAGCGCCGAAGCGGGAGGGCGAGATACGCAGTATTTT.

V usage is TRBV13 and J usage is TRBJ2-5; the D gene is possibly TRBD2 (6 bases). TRBJ2-7 explains the end of the DNA better; the J call may be wrong. Looked up from germline, CDR1 is PRHDT and CDR2 is FYEKMQ (reference sequence). CDR3 length equals 14 residues. For the CDR3, the DNA is TGTGCCAGCAGCTTAGGGCTAGCGAAGAACGAGCAGTACTTC. This codes for CASSLGLAKNEQYF.

The genes are TRBV7-2 and TRBJ2-1, with TRBD1 identical over 9 bases. The V and J ends lost 5 bases and 2 bases, in that order; junction bases with no gene match: 4. This CDR3 is 15 amino acids long. The V gene's germline CDR1 is SGHTA and CDR2 FQGNSA. The CDR3 DNA reads TGTGCCAGCAGCACACAGGGGGCGCCCTACAATGAGCAGTTCTTC. Translating it yields CASSTQGAPYNEQFF.

The gene calls are TRBV5-1 and TRBJ1-4; 9 nucleotides align to TRBD1. Losses at the gene ends were 4 bases for V and 7 bases for J; bases not matched to a gene: 8. This CDR3 contains 15 residues. Germline CDR1 and CDR2: SGHRS and YFSETQ. CDR3 amino acids: CASSTPQGASEKLFF. The CDR3, as DNA: TGCGCCAGCAGCACGCCACAGGGGGCGAGTGAAAAACTGTTTTTT.

This clonotype has a count of ten or more. The V gene is TRBV6-2 or TRBV6-3, the J gene TRBJ1-2; perhaps TRBD1 as D (6 bases). The CDR3 runs to 14 residues. Germline CDR1 reads MNHEY; CDR2 reads SVGEGT. Trimming pared 5 bases from V and 3 bases from J, leaving 13 bases between. The CDR3 loop reads CASSPRQEYYGYTF. The CDR3 DNA is TGTGCCAGCAGTCCGAGACAGGAGTACTATGGCTACACCTTC.

V usage is TRBV6-5 and J usage is TRBJ1-2; D possibly corresponds to TRBD1 (6 bases). The length of the CDR3 is 14 residues. V was shortened by 0 bases and J by 8 bases, with 13 bases between the two germline ends. Germline-derived CDR1 and CDR2 are MNHEY and SVGAGI. The CDR3 DNA follows: TGTGCCAGCAGTTACTCTGGCGGGGGCGGGGGCTACACCTTC. Its translation: CASSYSGGGGGYTF.

The chain joins TRBV11-2 to TRBJ2-2; a possible D gene is TRBD1 (6 bases). The CDR3 runs to 17 residues. V lost 5 bases, J lost 6 bases, and 22 bases lay in between. The germline CDR1 and CDR2 sequences are SGHAT and FQNNGV. CDR3: CASSPWNTGYESGELFF. The CDR3, as DNA: TGTGCCAGCAGCCCATGGAACACAGGGTACGAGTCCGGGGAGCTGTTTTTT.

This clonotype occurred a few times. The rearrangement joins TRBV19 to TRBJ1-2; 12 positions agree with TRBD1. V lost 3 bases to trimming and J lost 2 bases; unmatched junction nucleotides: 13. CDR1 LNHDA and CDR2 SQIVND come from the germline V gene (reference sequence). The CDR3 is 19 amino acids. CDR3 bases: TGTGCCAGTAGTATCGTTGGGACAGGGGGCGAAAGAGGAAACTATGGCTACACCTTC. Encoded protein: CASSIVGTGGERGNYGYTF.

This chain uses TRBV20-1 with TRBJ1-2, with D maybe TRBD1 (6 bases). The CDR3 runs 15 residues. V was trimmed by 2 bases and J by 2 bases, leaving 15 bases between them. Germline-derived CDR1 and CDR2 are DFQATT and SNEGSKA (reference sequence). DNA for the CDR3: TGCAGTGCTAGAAAGACAGGCTCAAGGAACTATGGCTACACCTTC. Translating it yields CSARKTGSRNYGYTF.

Regarding this clonotype: The junction differs from germline at one of its ends, possibly a read error. The chain is built from TRBV20-1 and TRBJ2-2, with a tentative D call TRBD2 (6 bases). The CDR3 is 14 residues long. The V gene's germline CDR1 is DFQATT and CDR2 SNEGSKA (reference sequence). Written as DNA, the CDR3 is TGCAGTGCTAGAGCGCAGGCGAACACCGGGGGGCTGTTTTTT. This sequence encodes CSARAQANTGGLFF.

V gene TRBV25-1 combines with J gene TRBJ2-1; no reliable D call. The V gene lost 7 bases and the J gene lost 4 bases, with 5 bases spanning the gap. The CDR3 has 11 amino acids. The germline gives CDR1 MGHDK, CDR2 SYGVNS. CDR3 sequence reads: CASNRYNEQFF. Here the CDR3 DNA reads TGTGCCAGCAACCGGTACAATGAGCAGTTCTTC.